This T cell receptor beta chain was sequenced in a study of cytomegalovirus exposure and HLA in healthy donors. Points from the study as a whole: Earlier results showed most TCR beta V segments being productive about 87% or about 30% of the time. Investigators reported 164 TCR beta chains as tied to cytomegalovirus.

Donors were nominally healthy when sampled, though unrecorded immune exposures were likely. Only a few counts were recorded for this clone. Its antigen remains unidentified. Both 60 Vbeta primers and 13 Jbeta primers went into the PCR. Method: immunoSEQ multiplex PCR; TCRdb's copy keeps in-frame clones and lacks some. The top ten clones hold approximately 3% of a sample with about 160,000 clones, 71% of them seen once. This TCR was recovered from a woman in her 30s in good health and CMV-seronegative. Sequencing was performed on PBMCs.

CDR3 protein: CASSITQNSPLHF. For the CDR3, the DNA is TGTGCCAGCAGCATTACACAGAATTCACCCCTCCACTTT. This chain connects TRBV7-2 to TRBJ1-6, with D unresolved. V lost 5 bases and J lost 7, with 9 bases in between. In germline, CDR1 is SGHTA, CDR2 FQGNSA. The CDR3 spans 13 residues.